The subject of this entry is one T cell receptor (beta chain). This entry belongs to a study of blood T cell repertoires in COVID-19. The wider study: Samples of COVID-19 (acute and convalescent) were obtained from the United States, Italy and Spain. T cells, B-cell-depleted T cells, or PBMCs provided the cDNA or gDNA that served as material.

The germline V gene has CDR1 MNHEY and CDR2 SVGEGT. The CDR3 runs 19 residues. V was pared by 6 bases and J by 0 bases, with 24 bases between. Ages ranged from 18 to 89 years, with residence in fewer than 25 US areas. Self-reported history from a screening survey and questionnaire set each donor's cohort. Assay: immunoSEQ multiplex PCR; the TCRdb copy retains only in-frame clones and omits some. The sample lists 200,000 to 250,000 clones; roughly 89% were seen once. The J gene is TRBJ2-1, the V gene TRBV6-2 or TRBV6-3, with D possibly matching TRBD1 (5 bases). Sequenced: PBMCs or T cells enriched from blood (not recorded which). The sequence was obtained from a man aged 30 to 45 who had been exposed to COVID-19. Written as DNA, the CDR3 is TGTGCCAGCAGCCTCAGTCACCCACAGGTTAGGGGCTCCTACAATGAGCAGTTCTTC. It encodes CASSLSHPQVRGSYNEQFF.